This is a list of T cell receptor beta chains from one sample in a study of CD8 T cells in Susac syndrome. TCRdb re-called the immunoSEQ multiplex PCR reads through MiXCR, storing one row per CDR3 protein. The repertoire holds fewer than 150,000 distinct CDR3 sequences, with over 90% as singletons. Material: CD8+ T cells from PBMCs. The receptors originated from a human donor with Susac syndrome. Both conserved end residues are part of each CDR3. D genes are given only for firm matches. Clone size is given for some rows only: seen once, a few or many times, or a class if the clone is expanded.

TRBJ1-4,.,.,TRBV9,TGTGCCAGCAGCCCACCGGGGGCTGGTGAAAAACTGTTTTTT,CASSPPGAGEKLFF
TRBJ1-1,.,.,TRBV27,TGTGCCAGCAGTTTCGCGGTGGACACTGAAGCTTTCTTT,CASSFAVDTEAFF
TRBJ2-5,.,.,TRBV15,TGTGCCACCAGCAGAGCGGGGCTAGCGAAAGAGACCCAGTACTTC,CATSRAGLAKETQYF
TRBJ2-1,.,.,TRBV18,TGTGCCAGCTCACCGGCGTCAGTGGGGGGTTCCTGGAATGAGCAGTTCTTC,CASSPASVGGSWNEQFF
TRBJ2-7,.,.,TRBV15,TGTGCCACCAGCAGTATTACCTACGAGCAGTACTTC,CATSSITYEQYF
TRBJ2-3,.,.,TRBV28,TGTGCCAGCAGTTTCCCCGGGGCAGGGATCCCGACAGATACGCAGTATTTT,CASSFPGAGIPTDTQYF
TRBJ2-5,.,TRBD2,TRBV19,TGTGCGGCGGGGGTATCCCAGTACTTC,CAAGVSQYF
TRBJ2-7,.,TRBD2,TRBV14,TGTGCCAGCAGCCGAAATAGCGGGAGGGCCGGGTACGAGCAGTACTTC,CASSRNSGRAGYEQYF
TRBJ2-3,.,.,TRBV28,TGTGCCAGGACCTCACCAGATACGCAGTATTTT,CARTSPDTQYF
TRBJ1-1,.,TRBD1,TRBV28,TGTGCCAGCAGTATATGGACAGGGTATGGGAACACTGAAGCTTTCTTT,CASSIWTGYGNTEAFF
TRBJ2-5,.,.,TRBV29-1,TGCAGCGTCCACAGGGTGGGGGGGGCGGAGACCCAGTACTTC,CSVHRVGGAETQYF
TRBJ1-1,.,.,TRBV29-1,TGCAGCGTTGATGCGGGGTGGACTGAAGCTTTCTTT,CSVDAGWTEAFF
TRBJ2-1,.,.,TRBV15,TGTGCCACCAGCAGAGATCGGTCCTCCTACAATGAGCAGTTCTTC,CATSRDRSSYNEQFF
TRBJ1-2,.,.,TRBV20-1,TGCAGTGCCCTAGACGAGTATGGCTACACCTTC,CSALDEYGYTF
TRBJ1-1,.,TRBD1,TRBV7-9,TGTGCCAGCAGCCCTACGACAGGGCCAACTTTCACTGAAGCTTTCTTT,CASSPTTGPTFTEAFF
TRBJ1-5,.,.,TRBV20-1,TGCAGTGCCCTTACGGGGCCTGGGAGCAATCAGCCCCAGCATTTT,CSALTGPGSNQPQHF
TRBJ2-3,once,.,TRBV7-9,TGTGCCAGCAGCCAAGGACTTCTCACAGATACGCAGTATTTT,CASSQGLLTDTQYF
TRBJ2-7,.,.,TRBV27,TGTGCCAGCAGTTTATCCGGGGAGAGTTACGAGCAGTACTTC,CASSLSGESYEQYF
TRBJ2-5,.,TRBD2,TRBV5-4,TGTGCCAGCAGCTTAGTCGGGACTAGCGGAAAACAAGAGACCCAGTACTTC,CASSLVGTSGKQETQYF
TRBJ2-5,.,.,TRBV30,TGTGCCTGGAGTCCCCCCGCCCCGGGAGTTTGGAAAGAGACCCAGTACTTC,CAWSPPAPGVWKETQYF
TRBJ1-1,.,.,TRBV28,TGTGCCAGCAGTTCGCGCCGGGAATCGGCGAACACTGAAGCTTTCTTT,CASSSRRESANTEAFF
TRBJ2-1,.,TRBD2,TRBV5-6,TGTGCCAGCAGCTTGGGGTTGCGACTAGCGGTCTACAATGAGCAGTTCTTC,CASSLGLRLAVYNEQFF
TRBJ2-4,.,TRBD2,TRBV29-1,TGCAGCGTTGAAGAACTAGCGGGGCCAAGAAACATTCAGTACTTC,CSVEELAGPRNIQYF
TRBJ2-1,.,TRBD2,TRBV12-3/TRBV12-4,TGTGCCAGCAGTTACCCCCTCGGCGGGAGTTACTTTTACAATGAGCAGTTCTTC,CASSYPLGGSYFYNEQFF
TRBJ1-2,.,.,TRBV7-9,TGTGCCAGCAGCTCCCGGACAGCCTATGGCTACACCTTC,CASSSRTAYGYTF
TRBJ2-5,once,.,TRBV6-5,TGTGCCAGCAGTTACTCGGGGCGGTCATACTTC,CASSYSGRSYF
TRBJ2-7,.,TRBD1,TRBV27,TGTGCCAGTCGACAGGGGTACGAGCAGTACTTC,CASRQGYEQYF
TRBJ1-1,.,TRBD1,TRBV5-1,TGCGCCAGCAGCGACCTCGGACAGGTCCGGGGCACTGAAGCTTTCTTT,CASSDLGQVRGTEAFF
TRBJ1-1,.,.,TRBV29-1,TGCAGCGTTCGGGCAAGAAGGGACACTGAAGCTTTCTTT,CSVRARRDTEAFF
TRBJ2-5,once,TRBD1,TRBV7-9,TGTGCCAGCAGCCAGACAGGGGGCGCAGAGACCCAGTACTTC,CASSQTGGAETQYF
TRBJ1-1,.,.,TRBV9,TGTGCCAGCAGCCAGGAACCGGACACTGAAGCTTTCTTT,CASSQEPDTEAFF
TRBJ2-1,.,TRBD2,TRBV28,TGTGCCAGCAGTTTCCCTCGGACTAGCGGGAGGTACAATGAGCAGTTCTTC,CASSFPRTSGRYNEQFF
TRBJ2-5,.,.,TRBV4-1,TGCGCCAGCAGCCCCTCGTCGGAGACCCAGTACTTC,CASSPSSETQYF
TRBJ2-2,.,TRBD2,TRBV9,TGTGCCAGCAGCCCCATGGGACTAGCGCTCGGGGAGCTGTTTTTT,CASSPMGLALGELFF
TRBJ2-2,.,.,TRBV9,TGTGCCAGCAGCGTAGAATTAGGGGGGACAAGGAACACCGGGGAGCTGTTTTTT,CASSVELGGTRNTGELFF
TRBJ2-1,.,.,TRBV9,TGTGCCAGCAGCGACGAGCGGAGCTCCTACAATGAGCAGTTCTTC,CASSDERSSYNEQFF
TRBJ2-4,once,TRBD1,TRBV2,TGTGCCAGCAGTGATCCGGGACAGCGAATAGCCAAAAACATTCAGTACTTC,CASSDPGQRIAKNIQYF
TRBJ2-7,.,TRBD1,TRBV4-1,TGCGCCAGCAGCCGAACCGGGACAGGTGACGAGCAGTACTTC,CASSRTGTGDEQYF
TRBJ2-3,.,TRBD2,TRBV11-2,TGTGCCAGCAGCTCAACAGGGACTAGCCCAGATACGCAGTATTTT,CASSSTGTSPDTQYF
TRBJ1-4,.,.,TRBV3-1,TGTGCCAGCAGCCAAGGCCCAGATGAAAAACTGTTTTTT,CASSQGPDEKLFF
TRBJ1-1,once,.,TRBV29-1,TGCAGCGTGAGCTATGGGAACACTGAAGCTTTCTTT,CSVSYGNTEAFF
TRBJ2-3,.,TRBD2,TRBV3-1,TGTGCCAGCAGCCAAGGACCGGGACTAGTGTCAGATACGCAGTATTTT,CASSQGPGLVSDTQYF